Listed here are 4 T cell receptor beta chains from one sample, sequenced in a study of shared clonotypes between healthy human individuals. Method: immunoSEQ multiplex PCR; TCRdb's copy keeps in-frame clones and lacks some. The sample consists of about 1.5 million clones, 95% to 99% of them appearing once. The specimen was naive CD4+ T cells sorted from blood. The subset is: CD45RA+ positively selected. The receptor source for this set is a man in his thirties or forties in good health.

The V gene is TRBV5-1, the J gene TRBJ1-5; D gene ambiguous. Germline CDR1 reads SGHRS; CDR2 reads YFSETQ. There are 14 residues in the CDR3. Between the trimmed V and J ends, which lost 2 bases and 7 bases, there was a span of 13 bases. CDR3 loop: CASSLGGTDQPQHF. The DNA for the CDR3 is TGCGCCAGCAGCTTAGGCGGAACGGACCAGCCCCAGCATTTT.

CDR3 nucleotides: TGTGCCAGCAGCTTAGGGGTTCAGGGGGGACAAGAGACCCAGTACTTC. It yields the protein CASSLGVQGGQETQYF. The rearrangement links TRBV7-9 to TRBJ2-5, with a tentative D call TRBD1 (7 bases). V lost 1 base and J lost 2, with 14 bases in between. The germline gives CDR1 SEHNR, CDR2 FQNEAQ (reference sequence). There are 16 residues in the CDR3.

This chain links TRBV29-1 with TRBJ2-5; D unresolved. CDR1 SQVTM and CDR2 ANQGSEA come from the germline V gene. This CDR3 is 14 amino acids long. Trimming stripped 4 bases from V and 5 bases from J, with 17 bases between. The CDR3 here is CSVVYLMVRETQYF. CDR3 DNA sequence: TGCAGCGTTGTGTATCTTATGGTGAGGGAGACCCAGTACTTC.

The V gene is TRBV18, the J gene TRBJ1-5; TRBD1 aligns across 12 bases. After removal of 2 bases from V and 3 bases from J, the junction contained 2 bases not matched to a gene. The CDR3 consists of 16 residues. Germline CDR1 reads KGHSH; CDR2 reads LQKENI. Here the CDR3 reads CASSPGTGGYNQPQHF. CDR3 nucleotides: TGTGCCAGCTCACCAGGGACAGGGGGCTACAATCAGCCCCAGCATTTT.